This T cell receptor (beta chain) was sequenced in a study of identical twins. General study points: Models predicted too little out-of-frame TCR alpha sharing in monozygotic twins.

Unique molecular identifiers were present on cDNA, and template switching added a universal primer site. TCRdb independently ran MiXCR on the 5' RACE reads; one entry per CDR3 protein. The sample has hundreds of thousands of distinct CDR3 sequences; around 10% are singletons. On this clonotype itself: The antigen remains unidentified.

V lost 7 bases and J lost 9, with 6 bases in between. Germline V gene sequence: CDR1 MDHEN, CDR2 SYDVKM. CDR3 length equals 10 residues. V gene TRBV28 combines with J gene TRBJ2-2; unclear D gene. The receptor was isolated from a woman aged 18 to 35 in good health. The sequenced sample was memory (CD45RO+) T cells sorted from blood. In nucleotides, the CDR3 is TGTGCCAGCATGGGGTGGGAGCTGTTTTTT. It encodes CASMGWELFF.